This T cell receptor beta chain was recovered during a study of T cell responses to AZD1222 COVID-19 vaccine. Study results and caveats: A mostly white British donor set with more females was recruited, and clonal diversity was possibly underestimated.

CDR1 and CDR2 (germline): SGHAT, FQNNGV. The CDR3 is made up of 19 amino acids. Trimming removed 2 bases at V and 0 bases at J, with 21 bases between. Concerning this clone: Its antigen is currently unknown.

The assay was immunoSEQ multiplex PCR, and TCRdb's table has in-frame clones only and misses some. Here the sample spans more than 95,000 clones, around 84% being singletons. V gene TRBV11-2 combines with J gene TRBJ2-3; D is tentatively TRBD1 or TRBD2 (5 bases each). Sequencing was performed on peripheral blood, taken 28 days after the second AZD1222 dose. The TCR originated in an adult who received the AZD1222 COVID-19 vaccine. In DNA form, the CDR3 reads TGTGCCAGCAGCTTATCCGGGACCCAAAGCCGGCGGAGCACAGATACGCAGTATTTT. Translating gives CASSLSGTQSRRSTDTQYF.